These 10 T cell receptor beta chains originate from one sample sequenced in a study of T cell responses to AZD1222 COVID-19 vaccine. Data came from immunoSEQ multiplex PCR; TCRdb stores just in-frame clones and leaves some out. The data show some 98,000 clones, 85% to 90% seen once. Here the sequenced sample was peripheral blood, taken 28 days after the second AZD1222 dose. The receptors here all came from an adult who received the AZD1222 COVID-19 vaccine.

The chain combines TRBV5-1 with TRBJ2-7; the D gene is possibly TRBD2 (6 bases). This CDR3 has 13 amino acids. V dropped 4 bases and J dropped 3 bases, with 11 bases sitting between them. CDR1 and CDR2 (germline): SGHRS, YFSETQ. CDR3 bases: TGCGCCAGCAGCCCGCCCGGGGGCTACGAGCAGTACTTC. This sequence encodes CASSPPGGYEQYF. The full variable domain, its missing parts supplied by reference TRBV5-1 and TRBJ2-7, is KAGVTQTPRYLIKTRGQQVTLSCSPISGHRSVSWYQQTPGQGLQFLFEYFSETQRNKGNFPGRFSGRQFSNSRSEMNVSTLELGDSALYLCASSPPGGYEQYFGPGTRLTVT.

J is TRBJ1-2 and V is TRBV28; 9 nucleotides agree with TRBD1. With 5 bases clipped from V and 8 bases from J, the junction kept 3 bases outside the gene matches. The CDR3 totals 12 residues. CDR1 MDHEN and CDR2 SYDVKM come from the germline V gene. Here the CDR3 reads CASSIQGAGYTF. The DNA for the CDR3 is TGTGCCAGCAGTATACAGGGGGCCGGCTACACCTTC.

The chain recombines TRBV30 with TRBJ2-2, with D possibly matching TRBD1 (5 bases). CDR3 size: 13 residues. Germline lookup yields CDR1 GTSNPN and CDR2 SVGIG (reference sequence). Trimming took 5 bases from V and 0 from J, leaving 7 bases between them. CDR3 loop: CAWDSTNTGELFF. Here the CDR3 DNA reads TGTGCCTGGGACAGCACGAACACCGGGGAGCTGTTTTTT.

The V gene is TRBV15, the J gene TRBJ1-1; tentatively, D is TRBD1 (6 bases). Germline assignment: CDR1 LNHNV and CDR2 YYDKDF (reference sequence). V lost 0 bases and J lost 6, with 11 bases in between. This CDR3 is 14 amino acids long. As DNA, the CDR3 is TGTGCCACCAGCAGAGACCTCGGGGGCGCTGAAGCTTTCTTT. Its protein product is CATSRDLGGAEAFF.

Remarks on this clone: This specimen includes other DNA sequences encoding the same CDR3. This chain connects TRBV6-5 to TRBJ2-2; 9 bases align to TRBD2. J lost 5 bases, V lost 6 bases, and 1 base had no gene match. Germline CDR1 and CDR2: MNHEY and SVGAGI. The CDR3 runs 13 residues. CDR3 sequence: CASRSGGTGELFF. The CDR3 DNA reads as TGTGCCAGCAGGAGCGGGGGGACCGGGGAGCTGTTTTTT.

This chain links TRBV2 with TRBJ2-7; 7 bases match TRBD1. J was trimmed by 1 base and V by 3 bases; bases with no gene match: 6. Germline V lookup: CDR1 SNHLY, CDR2 FYNNEI. This CDR3 spans 15 amino acids. The CDR3 here is CASSDLGQASYEQYF. In DNA form, the CDR3 reads TGTGCCAGCAGTGACCTCGGACAGGCTTCCTACGAGCAGTACTTC.

This sequence joins TRBV28 and TRBJ2-5; the D gene is possibly TRBD2 (5 bases). The germline V gene has CDR1 MDHEN and CDR2 SYDVKM. The germline V and J ends were trimmed by 5 bases and 1 base, with 17 bases remaining between them. This CDR3 is built from 16 residues. The CDR3 sequence: CASSPPGASSQETQYF. The CDR3 nucleotides are TGTGCCAGCAGTCCACCCGGAGCTAGCAGCCAAGAGACCCAGTACTTC.

The chain is built from TRBV7-2 and TRBJ2-5; 7 nucleotides align to TRBD1. The CDR3 covers 14 residues. The trim removed 1 base at V and 7 bases at J, leaving 6 bases unmatched. In germline, CDR1 is SGHTA, CDR2 FQGNSA. The CDR3 reads CASSLGTGAGTQYF. For the CDR3, the DNA is TGTGCCAGCAGCTTAGGCACAGGGGCCGGGACCCAGTACTTC.

The rearrangement uses TRBV29-1 and TRBJ1-1, with a tentative D call TRBD1 (6 bases). This CDR3 has 11 amino acids. Deletions cut 6 bases from V and 6 bases from J, with 11 bases between. Germline assignment: CDR1 SQVTM and CDR2 ANQGSEA. CDR3 bases: TGCAGCGTGGGGGCATTGTCTGAAGCTTTCTTT. As protein: CSVGALSEAFF.

V is TRBV10-3 and J is TRBJ1-5; D may be TRBD1 (6 bases). The CDR3 covers 18 residues. V lost 0 bases to trimming and J lost 0 bases, with 15 bases between them. Germline lookup yields CDR1 ENHRY and CDR2 SYGVKD. The CDR3 sequence is CAISESVGGPYSNQPQHF. The CDR3 bases are TGTGCCATCAGTGAGTCTGTAGGGGGGCCATATAGCAATCAGCCCCAGCATTTT.